This TCR beta chain originates from a study of blood T cell repertoires in COVID-19. TCRdb's copy holds only in-frame clones and misses some; the assay was immunoSEQ multiplex PCR. Of roughly 58,000 clones listed, roughly two thirds are singletons. The V gene's germline CDR1 is SGHTA and CDR2 FQGNSA. V lost 1 base to trimming and J lost 0 bases, with 15 bases between them. The CDR3 is 18 residues long. Exposed enrollees had met someone with a PCR-confirmed or clinician-diagnosed COVID-19 case at some point within the 2 weeks before study entry. What was sequenced was PBMCs or T cells enriched from blood (not recorded which). The genes are TRBV7-2 and TRBJ1-4; D unresolved. The receptor comes from a woman aged 55-75 years who had been exposed to COVID-19. CDR3 bases: TGTGCCAGCAGCTTAGTGTCGTTAGTGAGTGCAACTAATGAAAAACTGTTTTTT. Protein product: CASSLVSLVSATNEKLFF. The entire variable domain, with the rest obtained from reference TRBV7-2 and TRBJ1-4, is as follows: GAGVSQSPSNKVTEKGKDVELRCDPISGHTALYWYRQSLGQGLEFLIYFQGNSAPDKSGLPSDRFSAERTGGSVSTLTIQRTQQEDSAVYLCASSLVSLVSATNEKLFFGSGTQLSVL.